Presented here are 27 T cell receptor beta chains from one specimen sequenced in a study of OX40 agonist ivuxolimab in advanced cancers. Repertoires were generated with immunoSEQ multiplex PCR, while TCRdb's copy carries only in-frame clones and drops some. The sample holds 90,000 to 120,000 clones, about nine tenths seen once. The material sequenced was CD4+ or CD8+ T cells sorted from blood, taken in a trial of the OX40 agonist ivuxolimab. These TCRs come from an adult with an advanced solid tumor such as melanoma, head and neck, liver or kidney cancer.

DNA for the CDR3: TGTGCCAGCAGATTAGCGGGACTCTACGAGCAGTACTTC. Translation gives CASRLAGLYEQYF. The rearrangement links TRBV6-1 to TRBJ2-7, with 8 positions matching TRBD2. V lost 6 bases to trimming and J lost 3 bases; unmatched junction nucleotides: 4. The germline CDR1 and CDR2 sequences are MNHNS and SASEGT. This CDR3 spans 13 amino acids.

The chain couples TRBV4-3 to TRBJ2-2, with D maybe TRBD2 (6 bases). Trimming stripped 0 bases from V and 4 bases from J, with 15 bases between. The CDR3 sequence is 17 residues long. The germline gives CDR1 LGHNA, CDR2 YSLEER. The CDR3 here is CASSQEYGRGLTGELFF. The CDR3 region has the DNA TGCGCCAGCAGCCAAGAATACGGGAGAGGGCTCACCGGGGAGCTGTTTTTT.

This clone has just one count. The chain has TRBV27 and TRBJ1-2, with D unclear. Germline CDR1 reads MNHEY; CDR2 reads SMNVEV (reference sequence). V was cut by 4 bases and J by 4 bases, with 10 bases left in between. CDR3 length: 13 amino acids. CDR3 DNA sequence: TGTGCCAGCAGTTCGGCCGAGCTCTATGGCTACACCTTC. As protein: CASSSAELYGYTF.

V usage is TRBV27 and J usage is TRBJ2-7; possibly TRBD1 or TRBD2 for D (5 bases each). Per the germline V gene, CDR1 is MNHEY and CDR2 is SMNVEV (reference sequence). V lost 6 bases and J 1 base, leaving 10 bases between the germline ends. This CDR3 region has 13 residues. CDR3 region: CASRGTASYEQYF. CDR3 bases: TGTGCCAGCAGGGGGACGGCTTCCTACGAGCAGTACTTC.

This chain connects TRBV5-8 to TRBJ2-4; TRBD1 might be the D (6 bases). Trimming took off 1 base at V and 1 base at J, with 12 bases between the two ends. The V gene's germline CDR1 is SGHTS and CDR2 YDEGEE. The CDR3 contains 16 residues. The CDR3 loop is CASSLSSGVAKNIQYF. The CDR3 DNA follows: TGTGCCAGCAGCTTGAGCTCAGGGGTGGCCAAAAACATTCAGTACTTC.

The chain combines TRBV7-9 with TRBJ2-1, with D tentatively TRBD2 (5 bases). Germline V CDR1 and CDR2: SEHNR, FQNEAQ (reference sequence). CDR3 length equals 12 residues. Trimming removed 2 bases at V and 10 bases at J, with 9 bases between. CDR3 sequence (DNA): TGTGCCAGCAGCTTAAGTACGGGGGAGCAGTTCTTC. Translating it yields CASSLSTGEQFF.

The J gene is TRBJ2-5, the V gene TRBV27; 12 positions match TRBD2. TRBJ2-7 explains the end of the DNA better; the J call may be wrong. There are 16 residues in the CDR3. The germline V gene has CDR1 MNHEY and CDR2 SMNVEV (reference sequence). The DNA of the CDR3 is TGTGCCAGCAGTACCCGGACTAGCGGGACCCCCTACGAGCAGTACTTC. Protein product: CASSTRTSGTPYEQYF.

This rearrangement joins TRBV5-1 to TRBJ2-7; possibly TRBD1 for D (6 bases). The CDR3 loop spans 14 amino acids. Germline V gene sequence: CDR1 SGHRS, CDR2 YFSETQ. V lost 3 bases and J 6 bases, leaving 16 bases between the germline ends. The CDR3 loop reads CASSSGQLGSEQYF. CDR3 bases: TGCGCCAGCAGCTCCGGACAGCTTGGGAGCGAGCAGTACTTC. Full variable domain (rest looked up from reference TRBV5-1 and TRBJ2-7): KAGVTQTPRYLIKTRGQQVTLSCSPISGHRSVSWYQQTPGQGLQFLFEYFSETQRNKGNFPGRFSGRQFSNSRSEMNVSTLELGDSALYLCASSSGQLGSEQYFGPGTRLTVT.

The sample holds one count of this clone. The DNA of the CDR3 is TGTGCCAGCAGTATCTGGGGGGCCACTGAAGCTTTCTTT. Its protein is CASSIWGATEAFF. The rearrangement joins TRBV5-5 to TRBJ1-1; TRBD1 is a possible D gene (6 bases). The CDR3 contains 13 residues. V gave up 5 bases and J gave up 4 bases, with 12 bases separating them. Germline CDR1 and CDR2: SGHKS and YYEKEE (reference sequence).

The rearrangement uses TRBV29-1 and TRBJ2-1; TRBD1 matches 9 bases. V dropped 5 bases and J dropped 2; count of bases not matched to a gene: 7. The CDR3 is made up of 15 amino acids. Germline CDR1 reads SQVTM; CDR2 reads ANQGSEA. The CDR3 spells CSVNYRDRAYNEQFF. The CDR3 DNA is TGCAGCGTTAACTACCGGGACAGGGCCTACAATGAGCAGTTCTTC.

CDR3: CASSSRGQGARGAFF. As DNA, the CDR3 is TGTGCCAGCAGCTCCAGAGGACAGGGGGCCCGAGGAGCTTTCTTT. V usage is TRBV27 and J usage is TRBJ1-1, with 11 bases fitting TRBD1. Trimming cost V 6 bases and J 10 bases; bases outside gene matches: 13. CDR3 length equals 15 residues. Germline-derived CDR1 and CDR2 are MNHEY and SMNVEV (reference sequence).

CDR3: CASSVGGLMNTEAFF. CDR3 sequence (DNA): TGTGCCAGCAGCGTAGGAGGGCTCATGAACACTGAAGCTTTCTTT. The rearrangement joins TRBV9 to TRBJ1-1; D uncertain. The CDR3 sequence is 15 residues long. Trimming shortened V by 0 bases and J by 0 bases, and 9 bases separated the two germline ends. The germline CDR1 and CDR2 sequences are SGDLS and YYNGEE.

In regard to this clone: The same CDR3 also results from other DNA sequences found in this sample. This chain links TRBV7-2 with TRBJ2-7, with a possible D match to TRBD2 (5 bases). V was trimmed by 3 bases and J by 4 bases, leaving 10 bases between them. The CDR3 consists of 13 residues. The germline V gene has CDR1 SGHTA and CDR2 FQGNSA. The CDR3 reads CASSFGGSYEQYF. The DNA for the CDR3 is TGTGCCAGCAGCTTCGGAGGTTCGTACGAGCAGTACTTC.

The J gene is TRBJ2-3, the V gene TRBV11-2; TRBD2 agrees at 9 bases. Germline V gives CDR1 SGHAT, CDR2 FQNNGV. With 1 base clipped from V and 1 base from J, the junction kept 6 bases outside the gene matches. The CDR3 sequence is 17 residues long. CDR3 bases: TGTGCCAGCAGCTTAGGAAATAGCGGGAGTCGCACAGATACGCAGTATTTT. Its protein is CASSLGNSGSRTDTQYF.

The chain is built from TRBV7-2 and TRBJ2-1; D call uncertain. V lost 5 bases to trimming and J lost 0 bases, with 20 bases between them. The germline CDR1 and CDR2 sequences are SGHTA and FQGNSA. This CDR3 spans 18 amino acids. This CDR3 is CASSPYLAVPGSYNEQFF. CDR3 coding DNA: TGTGCCAGCAGCCCCTACCTGGCCGTACCAGGCTCCTACAATGAGCAGTTCTTC.

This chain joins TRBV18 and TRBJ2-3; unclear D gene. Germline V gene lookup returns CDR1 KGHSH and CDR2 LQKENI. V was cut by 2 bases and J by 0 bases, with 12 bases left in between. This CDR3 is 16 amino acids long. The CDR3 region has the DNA TGTGCCAGCTCACCAAGAGGCCAGACTAGCACAGATACGCAGTATTTT. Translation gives CASSPRGQTSTDTQYF.

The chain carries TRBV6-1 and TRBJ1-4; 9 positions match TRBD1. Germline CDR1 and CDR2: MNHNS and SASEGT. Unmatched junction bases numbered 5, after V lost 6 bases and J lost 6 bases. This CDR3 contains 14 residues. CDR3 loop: CASSYRGRDEKLFF. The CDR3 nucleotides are TGTGCCAGCAGCTACAGGGGGCGGGATGAAAAACTGTTTTTT.

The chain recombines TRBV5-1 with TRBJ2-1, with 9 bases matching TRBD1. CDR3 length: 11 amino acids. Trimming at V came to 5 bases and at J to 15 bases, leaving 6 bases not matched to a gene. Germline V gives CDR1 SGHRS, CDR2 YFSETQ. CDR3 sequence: CASRLGQGLFF. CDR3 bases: TGCGCCAGCAGACTGGGACAGGGTTTGTTCTTC.

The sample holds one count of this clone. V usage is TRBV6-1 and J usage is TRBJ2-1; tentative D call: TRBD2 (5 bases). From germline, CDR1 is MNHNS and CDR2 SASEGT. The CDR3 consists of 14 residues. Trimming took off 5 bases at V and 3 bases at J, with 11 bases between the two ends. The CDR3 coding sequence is TGTGCCAGCAGTCCACGAGGGATCTACAATGAGCAGTTCTTC. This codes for CASSPRGIYNEQFF.

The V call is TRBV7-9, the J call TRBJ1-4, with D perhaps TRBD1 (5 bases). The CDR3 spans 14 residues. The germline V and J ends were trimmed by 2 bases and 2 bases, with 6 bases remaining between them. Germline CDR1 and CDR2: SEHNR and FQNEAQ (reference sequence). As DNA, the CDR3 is TGTGCCAGCAGCTTAACAGGCACTAATGAAAAACTGTTTTTT. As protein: CASSLTGTNEKLFF.

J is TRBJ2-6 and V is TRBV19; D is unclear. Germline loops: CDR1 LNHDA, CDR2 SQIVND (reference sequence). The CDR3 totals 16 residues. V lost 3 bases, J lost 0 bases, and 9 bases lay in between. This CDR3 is CASSIGTSSGANVLTF. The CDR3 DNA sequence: TGTGCCAGTAGTATCGGTACCAGCTCTGGGGCCAACGTCCTGACTTTC.

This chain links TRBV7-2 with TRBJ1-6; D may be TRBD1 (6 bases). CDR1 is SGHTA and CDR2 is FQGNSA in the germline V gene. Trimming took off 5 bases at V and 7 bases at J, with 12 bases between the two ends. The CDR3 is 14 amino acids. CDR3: CASSLQGLNSPLHF. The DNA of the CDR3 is TGTGCCAGCAGCCTACAGGGACTCAATTCACCCCTCCACTTT.

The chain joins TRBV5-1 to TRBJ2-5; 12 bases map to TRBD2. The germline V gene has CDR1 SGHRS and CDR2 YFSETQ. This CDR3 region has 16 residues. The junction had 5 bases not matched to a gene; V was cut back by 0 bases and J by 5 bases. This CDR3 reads CASSLVTSGRLETQYF. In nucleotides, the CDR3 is TGCGCCAGCAGCTTGGTAACTAGCGGGAGGTTGGAGACCCAGTACTTC.

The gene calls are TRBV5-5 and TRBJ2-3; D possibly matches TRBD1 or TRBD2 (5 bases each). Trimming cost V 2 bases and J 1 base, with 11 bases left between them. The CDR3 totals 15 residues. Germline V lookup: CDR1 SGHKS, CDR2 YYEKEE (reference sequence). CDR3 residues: CASSFERGGTDTQYF. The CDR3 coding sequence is TGTGCCAGCAGCTTTGAACGGGGCGGCACAGATACGCAGTATTTT.

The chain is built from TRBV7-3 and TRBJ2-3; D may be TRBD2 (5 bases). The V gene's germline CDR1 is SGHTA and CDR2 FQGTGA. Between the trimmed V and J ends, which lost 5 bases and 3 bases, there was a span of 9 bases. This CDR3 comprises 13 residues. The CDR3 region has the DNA TGTGCCAGCAGCCCGGGGAGTACAGATACGCAGTATTTT. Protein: CASSPGSTDTQYF. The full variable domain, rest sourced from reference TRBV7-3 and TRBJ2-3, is GAGVSQTPSNKVTEKGKYVELRCDPISGHTALYWYRQSLGQGPEFLIYFQGTGAADDSGLPNDRFFAVRPEGSVSTLKIQRTERGDSAVYLCASSPGSTDTQYFGPGTRLTVL.

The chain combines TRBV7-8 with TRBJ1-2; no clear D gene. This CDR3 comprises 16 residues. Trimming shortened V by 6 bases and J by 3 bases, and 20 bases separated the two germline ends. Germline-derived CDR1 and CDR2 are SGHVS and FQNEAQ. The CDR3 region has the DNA TGTGCCAGCAGTCCATCTTACTCTCAGCAAGACTATGGCTACACCTTC. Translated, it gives CASSPSYSQQDYGYTF.

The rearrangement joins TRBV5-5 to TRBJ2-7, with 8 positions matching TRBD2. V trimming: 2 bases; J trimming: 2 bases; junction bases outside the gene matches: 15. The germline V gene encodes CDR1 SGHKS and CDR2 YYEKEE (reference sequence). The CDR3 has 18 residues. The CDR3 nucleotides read TGTGCCAGCAGCTTCAGTCGGGAGGGCCGTGGTTCGACCTACGAGCAGTACTTC. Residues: CASSFSREGRGSTYEQYF.